This T cell receptor beta chain was retrieved from a study of T cells after yellow fever vaccination. Study as a whole: The authors prepared low-cell-number fractions using SMART-Seq v4 Ultra Low Input.

There are 16 residues in the CDR3. The junction had 8 bases not matched to a gene; V was cut back by 5 bases and J by 1 base. Germline CDR1 and CDR2: DFQATT and SNEGSKA (reference sequence). This clonotype has more than one count but fewer than ten. TCRdb re-analysed the 5' RACE reads in MiXCR, keeping a single row per CDR3 protein. The sample includes hundreds of thousands of distinct CDR3 sequences, 9% to 15% of them seen just once. Sequenced here: PBMCs, sampled on the day of the yellow fever booster vaccination. The receptor comes from a man aged 25 to 40 who received the YFV17D yellow fever vaccine. The genes are TRBV20-1 and TRBJ2-1, with 10 positions matching TRBD2. The CDR3 spells CSAGKLAGTSYNEQFF. The CDR3, as DNA: TGCAGTGCTGGTAAACTAGCGGGGACATCCTACAATGAGCAGTTCTTC.